A single sample gave rise to the 29 T cell receptor beta chains below, sequenced in a study of T cell responses to AZD1222 COVID-19 vaccine. The method was immunoSEQ multiplex PCR; TCRdb's version includes in-frame clones alone and lacks a portion of them. The profile shows about 140,000 clones, over 90% of them singletons. This sample comprised peripheral blood, obtained 28 days after the second AZD1222 dose. These receptors were obtained from an adult who received the AZD1222 COVID-19 vaccine.

This chain joins TRBV28 and TRBJ2-7, with 7 bases that match TRBD1. CDR1 and CDR2 from the germline V gene are MDHEN and SYDVKM. This CDR3 comprises 15 residues. The V and J ends lost 0 bases and 2 bases, in that order; junction bases with no gene match: 4. The DNA of the CDR3 is TGTGCCAGCAGTTTATGGGCGACAGGGACCTACGAGCAGTACTTC. This encodes CASSLWATGTYEQYF.

The rearrangement joins TRBV7-2 to TRBJ2-1; either TRBD1 or TRBD2 may fit D (6 bases each). V dropped 5 bases and J dropped 7 bases, with 18 bases sitting between them. Germline V gene lookup returns CDR1 SGHTA and CDR2 FQGNSA. The CDR3 spans 15 residues. This chain's CDR3 is CASSGQGGTGNEQFF. The DNA of the CDR3 is TGTGCCAGCAGCGGACAAGGGGGGACGGGAAATGAGCAGTTCTTC.

This chain links TRBV28 with TRBJ2-1; TRBD2 aligns across 7 bases. Trimming cost V 8 bases and J 8 bases; bases outside gene matches: 12. Germline values: CDR1 MDHEN, CDR2 SYDVKM. The CDR3 has 14 amino acids. The CDR3, as DNA: TGTGCCAGCCGTGAGGGGAGGGAGCACCATGAGCAGTTCTTC. Amino acid sequence: CASREGREHHEQFF.

V usage is TRBV15 and J usage is TRBJ2-7; possible D gene TRBD2, 5 bases. Germline V gene lookup returns CDR1 LNHNV and CDR2 YYDKDF (reference sequence). V lost 1 base and J 2 bases, leaving 9 bases between the germline ends. The CDR3 contains 14 residues. CDR3 nucleotides: TGTGCCACCAGCAGAGGGACTGCCCCCTACGAGCAGTACTTC. Encoded protein: CATSRGTAPYEQYF.

The J gene is TRBJ1-6, the V gene TRBV28; possibly TRBD1 for D (6 bases). The germline V and J ends were trimmed by 7 bases and 7 bases, with 17 bases remaining between them. Germline values: CDR1 MDHEN, CDR2 SYDVKM. The CDR3 contains 15 residues. The CDR3 nucleotides are TGTGCCAGCAAAGGGAGTCAGGGGCCCAATTCACCCCTCCACTTT. It codes for CASKGSQGPNSPLHF.

The rearrangement uses TRBV19 and TRBJ2-1; D tentatively reads TRBD1 or TRBD2 (5 bases each). In germline, CDR1 is LNHDA, CDR2 SQIVND (reference sequence). Deletions cut 5 bases from V and 2 bases from J, with 16 bases between. CDR3 length: 16 residues. Written as DNA, the CDR3 is TGTGCCAGTAGTCCCCTGGGGCTAGCACCCTACAATGAGCAGTTCTTC. Translation gives CASSPLGLAPYNEQFF.

The V call is TRBV10-3, the J call TRBJ1-2; possibly TRBD1 for D (6 bases). This CDR3 is built from 13 residues. Germline CDR1 reads ENHRY; CDR2 reads SYGVKD. Trimming shortened V by 4 bases and J by 3 bases, and 9 bases separated the two germline ends. The CDR3 nucleotides are TGTGCCATCAGTGTACAGGGAGACTATGGCTACACCTTC. Its translation: CAISVQGDYGYTF.

This rearrangement joins TRBV7-2 to TRBJ1-5; D perhaps matches TRBD1 (6 bases). Per the germline V gene, CDR1 is SGHTA and CDR2 is FQGNSA. Trimming cost V 0 bases and J 0 bases, with 12 bases left between them. This CDR3 contains 17 residues. This chain's CDR3 is CASSLARGQHSNQPQHF. In DNA form, the CDR3 reads TGTGCCAGCAGCTTAGCGCGGGGGCAGCATAGCAATCAGCCCCAGCATTTT.

The chain joins TRBV5-1 to TRBJ2-7; 9 bases are a match to TRBD1. The CDR3 sequence is 15 residues long. The junction had 2 bases not matched to a gene; V was cut back by 0 bases and J by 1 base. Germline-derived CDR1 and CDR2 are SGHRS and YFSETQ. CDR3 sequence (DNA): TGCGCCAGCAGCTTGGGACAGGGGGGGTCCTACGAGCAGTACTTC. Encoded protein: CASSLGQGGSYEQYF.

This chain uses TRBV9 with TRBJ2-7; maybe TRBD2 (5 bases). The germline V and J ends were trimmed by 0 bases and 7 bases, with 11 bases remaining between them. The CDR3 loop spans 13 amino acids. CDR1 is SGDLS, CDR2 YYNGEE, per germline. The CDR3 nucleotides read TGTGCCAGCAGCGTAGACCCCACGGGGGAGCAGTACTTC. It translates to CASSVDPTGEQYF.

The rearrangement uses TRBV14 and TRBJ2-5; D remains ambiguous. The CDR3 loop spans 12 amino acids. The V end lost 2 bases, the J end lost 5 bases, and 6 bases lay between the germline ends. CDR1 and CDR2 (germline): SGHDN, FVKESK. The CDR3 bases are TGTGCCAGCAGCCAAATGGGGGAGACCCAGTACTTC. Protein product: CASSQMGETQYF.

V is TRBV30 and J is TRBJ1-3; D possibly corresponds to TRBD1 (5 bases). V dropped 2 bases and J dropped 5 bases, with 10 bases sitting between them. Germline lookup yields CDR1 GTSNPN and CDR2 SVGIG (reference sequence). CDR3 size: 13 residues. The CDR3 DNA reads as TGTGCCTGGAGTACCCCGGGGCGAAACACCATATATTTT. Encoded protein: CAWSTPGRNTIYF.

The CDR3 sequence is CASSQEVTGARSGNTIYF. The DNA of the CDR3 is TGTGCCAGCAGCCAAGAAGTTACAGGGGCCCGCTCTGGAAACACCATATATTTT. This chain links TRBV4-2 with TRBJ1-3; 7 nucleotides match TRBD1. The J segment lost 0 bases and the V segment lost 0 bases, leaving 8 bases of the junction unmatched. The germline V gene has CDR1 LGHNA and CDR2 YNFKEQ. The CDR3 spans 18 residues.

This CDR3 is CASSIPGSVSDTQYF. The CDR3 nucleotides are TGTGCCAGTAGTATTCCTGGCAGTGTATCAGATACGCAGTATTTT. The rearrangement links TRBV19 to TRBJ2-3, with D unclear. The CDR3 contains 15 residues. Germline lookup yields CDR1 LNHDA and CDR2 SQIVND (reference sequence). The ends were cut back, 3 bases at V and 4 bases at J, with 14 bases in the middle.

The rearrangement uses TRBV30 and TRBJ1-1, with 8 bases identical to TRBD1. CDR1 and CDR2 (germline): GTSNPN, SVGIG (reference sequence). Trimming cost V 2 bases and J 3 bases; bases outside gene matches: 5. The CDR3 has 14 residues. The CDR3 DNA reads TGTGCCTGGAGTCAGGGGGCTCGTGACACTGAAGCTTTCTTT. It encodes CAWSQGARDTEAFF.

This sequence joins TRBV7-2 and TRBJ1-2; perhaps TRBD1 as D (5 bases). CDR3 length: 16 residues. V lost 3 bases to trimming and J lost 0 bases, with 14 bases between them. Germline CDR1 and CDR2: SGHTA and FQGNSA. CDR3 amino acids: CASSLTNLGANYGYTF. CDR3 bases: TGTGCCAGCAGCTTGACGAACTTGGGGGCTAACTATGGCTACACCTTC.

The chain links TRBV19 to TRBJ2-2; D remains unclear. V dropped 8 bases and J dropped 0 bases, with 1 base sitting between them. This CDR3 spans 11 amino acids. Germline V lookup: CDR1 LNHDA, CDR2 SQIVND (reference sequence). The CDR3 here is CASSNTGELFF. CDR3 DNA sequence: TGTGCCAGTTCGAACACCGGGGAGCTGTTTTTT.

V gene TRBV7-2 combines with J gene TRBJ2-7; the D gene could be TRBD1 or TRBD2 (7 bases each). V was pared by 5 bases and J by 7 bases, with 18 bases between. Germline V gene sequence: CDR1 SGHTA, CDR2 FQGNSA. This CDR3 is built from 14 residues. The CDR3 bases are TGTGCCAGCAGCCACCAGGGGGGGGAGATTGAGCAGTACTTC. Encoded protein: CASSHQGGEIEQYF. Full variable domain (missing parts from reference TRBV7-2 and TRBJ2-7): GAGVSQSPSNKVTEKGKDVELRCDPISGHTALYWYRQSLGQGLEFLIYFQGNSAPDKSGLPSDRFSAERTGGSVSTLTIQRTQQEDSAVYLCASSHQGGEIEQYFGPGTRLTVT.

The rearrangement joins TRBV5-6 to TRBJ2-7; 8 positions agree with TRBD1. CDR3 length equals 15 residues. Trimming at V came to 4 bases and at J to 0 bases, leaving 6 bases not matched to a gene. Looked up from germline, CDR1 is SGHDT and CDR2 is YYEEEE. The DNA of the CDR3 is TGTGCCAGCAGCCCCGGGGACAGGAGCTCCTACGAGCAGTACTTC. Residues: CASSPGDRSSYEQYF.

This clone was found a few times. V and J are TRBV5-1 and TRBJ2-3; 11 nucleotides match TRBD2. The CDR3 loop spans 15 amino acids. With 0 bases clipped from V and 14 bases from J, the junction kept 11 bases outside the gene matches. The germline V gene has CDR1 SGHRS and CDR2 YFSETQ. The CDR3 spells CASSLEGTSGKIMYF. The CDR3 region has the DNA TGCGCCAGCAGCTTGGAGGGGACTAGCGGAAAAATAATGTATTTT.

The chain employs TRBV7-2 and TRBJ2-7; the D call may be TRBD1 or TRBD2 (5 bases each). Germline assignment: CDR1 SGHTA and CDR2 FQGNSA. Trimming took 5 bases from V and 2 from J, leaving 13 bases between them. The CDR3 is 14 residues long. In DNA form, the CDR3 reads TGTGCCAGCAGCGCGTGGGACGGTCCCTACGAGCAGTACTTC. Its protein is CASSAWDGPYEQYF.

The V and J genes are TRBV19 and TRBJ1-3, with unresolved D. Germline CDR1 reads LNHDA; CDR2 reads SQIVND (reference sequence). CDR3 length: 14 residues. Trimming cost V 10 bases and J 1 base, with 14 bases left between them. The CDR3 region is CATRREGSGNTIYF. The CDR3 DNA sequence: TGTGCCACCCGGCGTGAGGGTTCTGGAAACACCATATATTTT. Filled out from reference TRBV19 and TRBJ1-3, the complete variable domain reads DGGITQSPKYLFRKEGQNVTLSCEQNLNHDAMYWYRQDPGQGLRLIYYSQIVNDFQKGDIAEGYSVSREKKESFPLTVTSAQKNPTAFYLCATRREGSGNTIYFGEGSWLTVV.

About this clone itself: One end of the junction does not line up with germline, which may come from a read error. The CDR3 nucleotides are TGTGCCAGCATCGACAGGGCCCCCACCTACTTT. As protein: CASIDRAPTYF. The genes are TRBV5-8 and TRBJ1-6, with 7 bases that match TRBD1. Germline V gives CDR1 SGHTS, CDR2 YDEGEE. The CDR3 is 11 amino acids.

This chain joins TRBV10-3 and TRBJ2-1; D could derive from TRBD1 or TRBD2 (5 bases each). Germline V lookup: CDR1 ENHRY, CDR2 SYGVKD. The CDR3 totals 15 residues. With 11 bases removed from V and 1 base from J, the gap between germline ends came to 18 bases. In nucleotides, the CDR3 is TGTGCCTCTCGATCCGGGACGGTTTCCTACAATGAGCAGTTCTTC. It specifies CASRSGTVSYNEQFF.

The sample holds one count of this clone. The CDR3 DNA reads as TGTGCCAGCAGTTTTGCGGCTAACTATGGCTACACCTTC. Protein sequence: CASSFAANYGYTF. The rearrangement uses TRBV27 and TRBJ1-2; the D is unclear. The CDR3 covers 13 residues. Trimming took off 3 bases at V and 0 bases at J, with 5 bases between the two ends. Germline V lookup: CDR1 MNHEY, CDR2 SMNVEV (reference sequence).

The chain joins TRBV9 to TRBJ2-1; 12 bases agree with TRBD2. The CDR3 loop spans 15 amino acids. Germline values: CDR1 SGDLS, CDR2 YYNGEE. Trimming cost V 0 bases and J 10 bases; bases outside gene matches: 5. CDR3: CASSVVTSGGEEQFF. CDR3 DNA: TGTGCCAGCAGCGTAGTGACTAGCGGGGGTGAAGAGCAGTTCTTC.

J is TRBJ2-3 and V is TRBV6-2 or TRBV6-3; 9 bases agree with TRBD2. After removal of 6 bases from V and 2 bases from J, the junction contained 12 bases not matched to a gene. CDR1 is MNHEY, CDR2 SVGEGT, per germline. CDR3 length: 17 residues. CDR3 residues: CASSPTRSGRSTDTQYF. CDR3 nucleotides: TGTGCCAGCAGCCCCACCCGTAGCGGGAGATCCACAGATACGCAGTATTTT.

The V call is TRBV28, the J call TRBJ1-1; D may be TRBD1 (5 bases). The CDR3 has 15 residues. Germline CDR1 and CDR2: MDHEN and SYDVKM. V dropped 2 bases and J dropped 6 bases, with 16 bases sitting between them. This CDR3 is CASSLPGRVRPEAFF. The CDR3 nucleotides are TGTGCCAGCAGTTTACCAGGGCGGGTGCGCCCTGAAGCTTTCTTT.

The J gene is TRBJ2-1, the V gene TRBV9, with 11 bases fitting TRBD2. Germline V gene lookup returns CDR1 SGDLS and CDR2 YYNGEE. The V gene end was trimmed by 4 bases and the J gene end by 2 bases; junction bases not matched to a gene: 8. This CDR3 comprises 17 residues. DNA for the CDR3: TGTGCCAGCAGCCGAGCACTAGCGGGAGCGACCTACAATGAGCAGTTCTTC. This gives the protein CASSRALAGATYNEQFF.